This T cell receptor (beta chain) originates from a study of beta chain features in type 1 diabetes. Study-wide results and caveats: Individuals with type 1 diabetes displayed fewer insertions and more deletions at VDJ junctions. The similarity of naive, central memory and Treg TCRB repertoires appeared greater among patients than among healthy donors.

This clone has more than one count but fewer than ten. Its antigen is unidentified. TCRB transcripts that were expressed got sequenced, as all of the isolated RNA had been reverse transcribed. The repertoire was sequenced with immunoSEQ multiplex PCR; TCRdb's copy has only in-frame clones and lacks some. Of 130,000 to 150,000 clones detected, roughly a tenth appear once; the ten largest clones hold roughly 1.4%. Sequencing was performed on naive CD4+ T cells from blood. This receptor was obtained from a man aged 18-30 years in good health.

Here the CDR3 reads CAILDRGTSGANVLTF. CDR3 DNA sequence: TGTGCCATCCTGGACAGGGGAACCTCTGGGGCCAACGTCCTGACTTTC. The chain employs TRBV19 and TRBJ2-6, with TRBD1 matching 9 bases. Unmatched junction bases numbered 7, after V lost 10 bases and J lost 0 bases. The germline CDR1 and CDR2 sequences are LNHDA and SQIVND (reference sequence). This CDR3 is 16 amino acids long.